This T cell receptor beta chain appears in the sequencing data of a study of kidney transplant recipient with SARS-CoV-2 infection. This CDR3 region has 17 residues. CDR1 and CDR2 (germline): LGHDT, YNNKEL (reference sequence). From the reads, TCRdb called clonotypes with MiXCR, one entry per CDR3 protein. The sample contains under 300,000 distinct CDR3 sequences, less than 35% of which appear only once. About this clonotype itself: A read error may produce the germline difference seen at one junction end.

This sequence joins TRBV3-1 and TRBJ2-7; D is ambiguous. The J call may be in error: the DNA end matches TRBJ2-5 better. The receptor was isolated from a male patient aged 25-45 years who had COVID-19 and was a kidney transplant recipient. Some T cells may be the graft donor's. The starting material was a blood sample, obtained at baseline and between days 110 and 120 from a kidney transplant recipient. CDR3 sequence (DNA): TGTGCCGGCAGCTTGCGTAGTCCCATTTCTTTCTCTGAGACCCAGTACTTC. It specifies CAGSLRSPISFSETQYF.